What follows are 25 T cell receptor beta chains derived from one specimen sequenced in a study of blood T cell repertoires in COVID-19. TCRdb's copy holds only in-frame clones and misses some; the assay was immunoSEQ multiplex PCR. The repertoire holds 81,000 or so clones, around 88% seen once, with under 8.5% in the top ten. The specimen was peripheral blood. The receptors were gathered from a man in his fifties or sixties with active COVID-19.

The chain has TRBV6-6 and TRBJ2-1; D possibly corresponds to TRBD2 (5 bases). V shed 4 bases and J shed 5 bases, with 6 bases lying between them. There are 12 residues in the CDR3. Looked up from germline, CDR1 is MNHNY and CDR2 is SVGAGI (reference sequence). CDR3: CASSLRDNEQFF. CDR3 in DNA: TGTGCCAGCAGTTTGCGGGACAATGAGCAGTTCTTC.

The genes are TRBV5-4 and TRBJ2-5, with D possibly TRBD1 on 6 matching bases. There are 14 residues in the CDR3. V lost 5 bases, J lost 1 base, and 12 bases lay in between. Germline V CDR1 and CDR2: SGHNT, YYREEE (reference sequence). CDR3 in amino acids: CASRSGTTQETQYF. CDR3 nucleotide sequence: TGTGCCAGCAGGTCCGGGACAACCCAAGAGACCCAGTACTTC. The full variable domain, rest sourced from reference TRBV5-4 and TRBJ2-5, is ETGVTQSPTHLIKTRGQQVTLRCSSQSGHNTVSWYQQALGQGPQFIFQYYREEENGRGNFPPRFSGLQFPNYSSELNVNALELDDSALYLCASRSGTTQETQYFGPGTRLLVL.

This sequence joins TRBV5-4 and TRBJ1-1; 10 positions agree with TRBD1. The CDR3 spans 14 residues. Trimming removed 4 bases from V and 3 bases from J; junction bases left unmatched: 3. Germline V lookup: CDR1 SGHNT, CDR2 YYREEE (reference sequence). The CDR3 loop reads CASSPGTGDTEAFF. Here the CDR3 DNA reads TGTGCCAGCAGCCCCGGGACAGGGGACACTGAAGCTTTCTTT.

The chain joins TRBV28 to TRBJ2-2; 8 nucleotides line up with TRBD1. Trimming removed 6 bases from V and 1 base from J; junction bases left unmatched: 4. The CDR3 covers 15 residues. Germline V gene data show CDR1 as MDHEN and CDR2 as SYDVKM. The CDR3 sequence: CASRRGQVNTGELFF. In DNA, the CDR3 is TGTGCCAGCAGAAGGGGACAGGTGAACACCGGGGAGCTGTTTTTT.

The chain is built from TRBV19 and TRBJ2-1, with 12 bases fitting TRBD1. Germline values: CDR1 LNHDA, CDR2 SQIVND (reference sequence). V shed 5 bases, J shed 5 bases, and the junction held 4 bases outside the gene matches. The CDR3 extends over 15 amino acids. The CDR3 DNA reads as TGTGCCAGTAGTTCGGGACAGGGGGCGAACAATGAGCAGTTCTTC. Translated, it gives CASSSGQGANNEQFF.

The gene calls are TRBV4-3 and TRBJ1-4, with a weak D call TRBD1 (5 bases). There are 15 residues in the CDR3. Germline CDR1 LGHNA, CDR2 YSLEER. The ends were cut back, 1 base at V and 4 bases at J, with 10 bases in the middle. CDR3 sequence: CASSQGDSYNEKLFF. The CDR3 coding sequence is TGCGCCAGCAGCCAAGGAGACAGCTATAATGAAAAACTGTTTTTT.

Written as DNA, the CDR3 is TGTGCCAGCAGTGACCTGGGAGGGGCCGCGAGTATGGACACTGAAGCTTTCTTT. Amino acid sequence: CASSDLGGAASMDTEAFF. V is TRBV6-2 or TRBV6-3 and J is TRBJ1-1, with a possible D match to TRBD1 (5 bases). Trimming pared 5 bases from V and 3 bases from J, leaving 25 bases between. CDR1 is MNHEY, CDR2 SVGEGT, per germline. The CDR3 runs 18 residues.

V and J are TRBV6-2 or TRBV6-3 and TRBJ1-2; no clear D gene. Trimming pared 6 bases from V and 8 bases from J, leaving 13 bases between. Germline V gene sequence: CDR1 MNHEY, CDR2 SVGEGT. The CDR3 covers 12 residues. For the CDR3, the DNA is TGTGCCAGCAGCCTGCTCGCGTTGGGCTACACCTTC. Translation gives CASSLLALGYTF.

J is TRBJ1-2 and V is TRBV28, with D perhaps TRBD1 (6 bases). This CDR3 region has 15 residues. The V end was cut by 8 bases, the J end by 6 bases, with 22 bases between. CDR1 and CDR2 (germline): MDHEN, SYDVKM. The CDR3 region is CASARGRGGLNGYTF. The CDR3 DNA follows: TGTGCCAGCGCCCGGGGCAGGGGTGGATTGAATGGCTACACCTTC.

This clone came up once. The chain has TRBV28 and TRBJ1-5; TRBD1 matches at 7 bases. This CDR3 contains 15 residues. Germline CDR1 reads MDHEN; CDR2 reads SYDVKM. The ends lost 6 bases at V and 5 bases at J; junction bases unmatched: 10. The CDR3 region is CASSILRDRHQPQHF. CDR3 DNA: TGTGCCAGCAGCATCCTTCGGGACAGACATCAGCCCCAGCATTTT.

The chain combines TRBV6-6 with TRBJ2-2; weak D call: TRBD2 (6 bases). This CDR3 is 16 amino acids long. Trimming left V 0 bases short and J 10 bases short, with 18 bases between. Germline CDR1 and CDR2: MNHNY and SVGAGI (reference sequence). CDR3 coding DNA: TGTGCCAGCAGTTACTCCCCGGGACTTAAGACGGAGGAGCTGTTTTTT. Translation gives CASSYSPGLKTEELFF.

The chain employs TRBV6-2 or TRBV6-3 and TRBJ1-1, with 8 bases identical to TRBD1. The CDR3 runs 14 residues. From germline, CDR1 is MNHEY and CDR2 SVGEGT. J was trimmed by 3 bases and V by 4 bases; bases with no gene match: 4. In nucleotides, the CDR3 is TGTGCCAGCAGTTTACAGGGGGGGCACACTGAAGCTTTCTTT. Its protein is CASSLQGGHTEAFF.

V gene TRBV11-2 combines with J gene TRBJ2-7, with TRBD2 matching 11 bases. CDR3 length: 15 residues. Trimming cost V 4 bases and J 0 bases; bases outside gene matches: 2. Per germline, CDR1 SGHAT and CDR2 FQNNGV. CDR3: CASSYTSGSSYEQYF. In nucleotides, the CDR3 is TGTGCCAGCAGCTACACTAGCGGGAGCTCCTACGAGCAGTACTTC.

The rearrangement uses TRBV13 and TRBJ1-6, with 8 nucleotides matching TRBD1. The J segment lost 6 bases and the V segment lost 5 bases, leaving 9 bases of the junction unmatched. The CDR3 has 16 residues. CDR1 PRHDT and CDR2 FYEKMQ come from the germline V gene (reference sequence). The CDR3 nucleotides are TGTGCCAGCAGCCCTAGACAGGGGAGAGCTAATTCACCCCTCCACTTT. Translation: CASSPRQGRANSPLHF.

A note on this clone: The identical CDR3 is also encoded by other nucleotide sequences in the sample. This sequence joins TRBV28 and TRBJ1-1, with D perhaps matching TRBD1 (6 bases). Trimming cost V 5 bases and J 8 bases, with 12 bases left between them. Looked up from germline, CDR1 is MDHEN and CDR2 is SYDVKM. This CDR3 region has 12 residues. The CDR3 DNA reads TGTGCCAGCAGTCCAGGACAGCCAGAAGCTTTCTTT. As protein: CASSPGQPEAFF. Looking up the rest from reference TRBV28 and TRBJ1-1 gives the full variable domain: DVKVTQSSRYLVKRTGEKVFLECVQDMDHENMFWYRQDPGLGLRLIYFSYDVKMKEKGDIPEGYSVSREKKERFSLILESASTNQTSMYLCASSPGQPEAFFGQGTRLTVV.

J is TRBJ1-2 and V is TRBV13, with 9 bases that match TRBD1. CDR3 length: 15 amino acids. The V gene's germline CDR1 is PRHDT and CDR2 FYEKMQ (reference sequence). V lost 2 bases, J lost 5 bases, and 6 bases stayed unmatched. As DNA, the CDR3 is TGTGCCAGCAGCTTAATGGGACAGGGTCGGTATGGCTACACCTTC. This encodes CASSLMGQGRYGYTF. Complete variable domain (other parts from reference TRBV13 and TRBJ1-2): AAGVIQSPRHLIKEKRETATLKCYPIPRHDTVYWYQQGPGQDPQFLISFYEKMQSDKGSIPDRFSAQQFSDYHSELNMSSLELGDSALYFCASSLMGQGRYGYTFGSGTRLTVV.

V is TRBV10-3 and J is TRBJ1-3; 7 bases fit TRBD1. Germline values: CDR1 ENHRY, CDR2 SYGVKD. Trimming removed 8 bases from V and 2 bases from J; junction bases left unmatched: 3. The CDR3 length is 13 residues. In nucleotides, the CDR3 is TGTGCCATCGGGCAGGGGGCTGGAAACACCATATATTTT. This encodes CAIGQGAGNTIYF.

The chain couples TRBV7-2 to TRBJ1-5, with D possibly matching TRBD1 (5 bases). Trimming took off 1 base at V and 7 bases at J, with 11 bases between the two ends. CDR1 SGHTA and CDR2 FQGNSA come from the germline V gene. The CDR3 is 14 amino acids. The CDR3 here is CASSLDYRPQPQHF. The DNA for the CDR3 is TGTGCCAGCAGCTTAGATTACAGGCCCCAGCCCCAGCATTTT.

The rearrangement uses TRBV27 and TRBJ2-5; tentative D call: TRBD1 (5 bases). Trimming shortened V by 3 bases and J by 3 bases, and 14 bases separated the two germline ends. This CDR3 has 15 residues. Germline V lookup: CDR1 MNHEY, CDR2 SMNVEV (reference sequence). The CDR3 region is CASSLRQLGKETQYF. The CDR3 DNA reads TGTGCCAGCAGTTTGCGACAGTTGGGTAAAGAGACCCAGTACTTC.

The CDR3 DNA reads TGTGCCTGGAGTCAGGGTACCTACGAGCAGTACTTC. It yields the protein CAWSQGTYEQYF. The chain carries TRBV30 and TRBJ2-7, with D possibly matching TRBD1 (5 bases). There are 12 residues in the CDR3. CDR1 and CDR2 from the germline V gene are GTSNPN and SVGIG (reference sequence). Trimming removed 2 bases from V and 2 bases from J, with 7 bases in between.

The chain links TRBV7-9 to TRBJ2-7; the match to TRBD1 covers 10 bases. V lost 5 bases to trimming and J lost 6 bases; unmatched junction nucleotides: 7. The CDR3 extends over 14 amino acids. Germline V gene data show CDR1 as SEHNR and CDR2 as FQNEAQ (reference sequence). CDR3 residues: CASSPGQGLTEQYF. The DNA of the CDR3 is TGTGCCAGCAGCCCGGGACAGGGGCTTACCGAGCAGTACTTC.

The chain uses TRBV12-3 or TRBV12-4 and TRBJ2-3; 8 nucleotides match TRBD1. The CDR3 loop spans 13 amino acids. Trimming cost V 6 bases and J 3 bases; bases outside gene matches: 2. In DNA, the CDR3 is TGTGCCAGCAGAGGACAGGGAACAGATACGCAGTATTTT. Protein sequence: CASRGQGTDTQYF.

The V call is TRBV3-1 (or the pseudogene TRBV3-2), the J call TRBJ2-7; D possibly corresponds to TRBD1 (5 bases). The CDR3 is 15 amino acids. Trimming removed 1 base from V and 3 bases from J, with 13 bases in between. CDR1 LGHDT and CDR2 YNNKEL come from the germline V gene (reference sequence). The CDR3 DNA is TGTGCCAGCAGCCAAGGCCAGGGCAGCCACTACGAGCAGTACTTC. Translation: CASSQGQGSHYEQYF.

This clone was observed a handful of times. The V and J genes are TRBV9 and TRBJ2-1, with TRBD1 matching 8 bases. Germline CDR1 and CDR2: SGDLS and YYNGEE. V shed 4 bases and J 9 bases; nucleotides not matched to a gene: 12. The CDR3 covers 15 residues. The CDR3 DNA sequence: TGTGCCAGCAGCTTGTCGTCCGGGACAGGAACTGAGCAGTTCTTC. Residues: CASSLSSGTGTEQFF.

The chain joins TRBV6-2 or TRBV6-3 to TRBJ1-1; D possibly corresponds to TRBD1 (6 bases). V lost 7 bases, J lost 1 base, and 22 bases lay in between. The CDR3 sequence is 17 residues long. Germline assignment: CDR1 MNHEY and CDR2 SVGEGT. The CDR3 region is CASTPEGRGWSNTEAFF. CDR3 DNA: TGTGCCAGCACCCCAGAGGGCAGGGGATGGTCGAACACTGAAGCTTTCTTT.